Below, one T cell receptor beta chain is given with its context. Germline V lookup: CDR1 SQVTM, CDR2 ANQGSEA. The CDR3 runs to 12 residues. V gave up 6 bases and J gave up 0 bases, with 6 bases separating them. The data belong to a study of cytomegalovirus exposure and HLA in healthy donors. Amplification used 60 Vbeta primers and 13 Jbeta primers. This table comes from immunoSEQ multiplex PCR, and its TCRdb copy is limited to in-frame clones, with some not included. The sample data list 130,000 to 150,000 clones. The receptor was isolated from a middle-aged man in good health and CMV-seronegative. The sequencing input was PBMCs. The J gene is TRBJ1-5, the V gene TRBV29-1, with a possible D match to TRBD1 (5 bases). In DNA form, the CDR3 reads TGCAGCGTGACAGATAGCAATCAGCCCCAGCATTTT. Its protein product is CSVTDSNQPQHF. Using reference TRBV29-1 and TRBJ1-5 for the parts outside the CDR3, the full variable domain is SAVISQKPSRDICQRGTSLTIQCQVDSQVTMMFWYRQQPGQSLTLIATANQGSEATYESGFVIDKFPISRPNLTFSTLTVSNMSPEDSSIYLCSVTDSNQPQHFGDGTRLSIL.